The 5 T cell receptor beta chains below all came from one sample that was sequenced in a study of cytomegalovirus exposure and HLA in healthy donors (dated by TCRdb to about 2017). Libraries were built with the immunoSEQ multiplex PCR assay. For the multiplex PCR, a mixture combining 60 forward primers for TCR Vbeta segments and 13 reverse primers for TCR Jbeta segments was used. TCRdb limited this immuneACCESS table to in-frame rearrangements with V and J called. A share of clones is missing; checked studies link under half to unresolved V genes, and the rest is unexplained. This sample's table lists over 75,000 clones. The biggest ten clones account for less than 7% of the sample. The sequenced sample was PBMCs. Source of these receptors: a girl between 5 and 17 years old in good health and CMV-seropositive.

The V and J genes are TRBV7-2 and TRBJ1-2, with TRBD1 identical over 10 bases. The CDR3 runs to 17 residues. The germline CDR1 and CDR2 sequences are SGHTA and FQGNSA. Trimming took 5 bases from V and 0 from J; bases not matched to a gene: 9. This chain's CDR3 is CASSTPGQGPANYGYTF. The CDR3 bases are TGTGCCAGCAGCACACCGGGACAGGGGCCCGCTAACTATGGCTACACCTTC.

This rearrangement joins TRBV10-3 to TRBJ1-3, with D perhaps TRBD1 (5 bases). V was trimmed by 4 bases and J by 0 bases, leaving 10 bases between them. This CDR3 contains 15 residues. Per the germline V gene, CDR1 is ENHRY and CDR2 is SYGVKD. CDR3 sequence: CAISGPDSSGNTIYF. The CDR3 nucleotides are TGTGCCATCAGTGGGCCCGACAGCTCTGGAAACACCATATATTTT.

V and J are TRBV27 and TRBJ2-1; tentatively, D is TRBD1 (5 bases). Deletions cut 3 bases from V and 5 bases from J, with 11 bases between. The CDR3 is 14 amino acids. Germline V gene lookup returns CDR1 MNHEY and CDR2 SMNVEV (reference sequence). The CDR3 is CASSFLAGNNEQFF. DNA of the CDR3: TGTGCCAGCAGTTTCCTGGCAGGGAACAATGAGCAGTTCTTC.

The gene calls are TRBV6-1 and TRBJ2-1; perhaps TRBD1 as D (6 bases). V was pared by 4 bases and J by 10 bases, with 17 bases between. CDR3 length equals 14 residues. CDR1 MNHNS and CDR2 SASEGT come from the germline V gene. CDR3 DNA sequence: TGTGCCAGCAGTGCGTCGTCTGGGGGCCGCGAGCAGTTCTTC. This gives the protein CASSASSGGREQFF.

J is TRBJ1-2 and V is TRBV9; possibly TRBD1 for D (6 bases). V lost 1 base and J 7 bases, leaving 11 bases between the germline ends. The CDR3 totals 13 residues. CDR1 is SGDLS, CDR2 YYNGEE, per germline. This CDR3 reads CASSVWAGAGYTF. Here the CDR3 DNA reads TGTGCCAGCAGCGTATGGGCAGGGGCTGGCTACACCTTC.